Included here is one TCR beta chain sequence, with context. Its antigen remains unidentified. CDR1 and CDR2 from the germline V gene are MRHNA and SNTAGT. The length of the CDR3 is 16 residues. With V trimmed by 4 bases and J by 3 bases, 8 bases remained unmatched. The data stem from a study of cytomegalovirus exposure and HLA in healthy donors. Notes on the study in general: The authors later found most CMV-associated TCR beta chains appeared HLA-restricted. An assumption of roughly uniform sequencing depth across donors underlay the presence/absence analyses. Clonal expansion, a later analysis showed, was greater in HLA-associated TCR beta chains than in equally common others.

Primers for the PCR totalled 60 Vbeta and 13 Jbeta. Only in-frame clones appear in the TCRdb table, and some are missing; sequencing was by immunoSEQ multiplex PCR. The sample has 150,000 to 200,000 clones, approximately 80% seen once; the top ten hold less than 1.1%. The donors comprised healthy bone marrow donors. Sequencing used PBMCs. The receptor was isolated from a woman in her forties in good health and CMV-seronegative. The rearrangement uses TRBV6-4 and TRBJ2-1, with 8 bases lining up with TRBD1. The CDR3 sequence is CASSAFSGTGYNEQFF. The CDR3 coding sequence is TGTGCCAGCAGTGCCTTCTCGGGGACAGGCTACAATGAGCAGTTCTTC.